The clone carrying this T cell receptor beta chain was found a few times. Antigen specificity is unknown. The data are from a study of identical twins. Study outcomes and limitations: High-abundance cord blood beta clonotypes had fewer insertions; memory repertoires showed none.

TCRdb re-called the 5' RACE reads through MiXCR, storing one row per CDR3 protein. The profile shows about 460,000 distinct CDR3 sequences, 14% of them singletons. Germline V CDR1 and CDR2: SEHNR, FQNEAQ (reference sequence). This CDR3 has 13 amino acids. V lost 6 bases to trimming and J lost 7 bases, with 13 bases between them. Only healthy Caucasians were included as donors. The sample also formed part of further work on yellow fever vaccine responses in identical twins.

The receptor was derived from a woman between 18 and 29 years old in good health. This chain joins TRBV7-9 and TRBJ2-1; D gene uncertain. The specimen sequenced was CD4+ T cells sorted from blood. This chain's CDR3 is CASSFFMENEQFF. In DNA, the CDR3 is TGTGCCAGCAGTTTTTTTATGGAGAATGAGCAGTTCTTC.